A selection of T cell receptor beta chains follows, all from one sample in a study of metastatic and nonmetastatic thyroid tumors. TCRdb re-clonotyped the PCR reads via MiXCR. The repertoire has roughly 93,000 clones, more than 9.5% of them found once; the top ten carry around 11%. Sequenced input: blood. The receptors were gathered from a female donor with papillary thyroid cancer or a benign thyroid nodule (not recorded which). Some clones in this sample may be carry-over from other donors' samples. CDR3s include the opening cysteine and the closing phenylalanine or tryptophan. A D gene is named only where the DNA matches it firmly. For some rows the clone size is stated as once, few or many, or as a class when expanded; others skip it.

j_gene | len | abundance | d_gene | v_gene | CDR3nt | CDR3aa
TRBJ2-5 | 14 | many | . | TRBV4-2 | TGTGCCAGCAGCCAACCTAGCGCCGCGGTGGCCCAGTACTTC | CASSQPSAAVAQYF
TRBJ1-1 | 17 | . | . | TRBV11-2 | TGTGCCAGCAGACCCTCCCCCAAGCGACAGCCGAACACTGAAGCTTTCTTT | CASRPSPKRQPNTEAFF
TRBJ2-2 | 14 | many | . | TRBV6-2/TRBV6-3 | TGTGCCAGCAGTTACAAGACGGAGACCGGGGAGCTGTTTTTT | CASSYKTETGELFF
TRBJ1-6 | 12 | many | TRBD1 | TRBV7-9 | TGTGCCAGCAGCACCGGACAGGGTCCCCTCCACTTT | CASSTGQGPLHF
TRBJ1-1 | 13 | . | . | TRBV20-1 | TGCAGTGCCTGGAGAAAGGCTAACACTGAAGCTTTGTTT | CSAWRKANTEALF
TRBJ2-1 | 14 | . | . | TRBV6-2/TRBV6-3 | TGTGCCAGCAGTTACTCGGTCTCCTACAATGAGCAGTTCTTC | CASSYSVSYNEQFF
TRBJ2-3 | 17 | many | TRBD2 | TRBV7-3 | TGTGCCAGCAGCTTAACCCGACTAGCGGCCCTCACAGATACGCAGTATTTT | CASSLTRLAALTDTQYF
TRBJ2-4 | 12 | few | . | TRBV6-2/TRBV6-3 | TGTGCCAGAGGAGTATCGCGGGGTCCTCAGTACTTC | CARGVSRGPQYF
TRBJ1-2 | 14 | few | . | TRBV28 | TGTGCCAGCAGCTCCCCCGCAGGGGTAGAGGGCTACACCTTC | CASSSPAGVEGYTF
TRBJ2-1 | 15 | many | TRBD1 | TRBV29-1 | TGCAGCGTTGAACCTGGACAGGGGGCGGGTAATGAGCAGTTCTTC | CSVEPGQGAGNEQFF
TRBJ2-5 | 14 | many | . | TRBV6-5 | TGTGCCAGCAGTTACTCACACCTACAAGAGACCCAGTACTTC | CASSYSHLQETQYF
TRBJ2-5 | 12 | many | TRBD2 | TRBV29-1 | TGCAGCGGCGGACTAGCCCAAGAGACCCAGTACTTC | CSGGLAQETQYF
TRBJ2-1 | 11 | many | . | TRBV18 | TGTGCCAGCTCACAGGGGTTTGAGCAGTTCTTC | CASSQGFEQFF
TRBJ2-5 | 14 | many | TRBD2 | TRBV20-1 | TGCAGTGCCGATCCTACTAGCGGGAGAGAGACCCAGTACTTC | CSADPTSGRETQYF
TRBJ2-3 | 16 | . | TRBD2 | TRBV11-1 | TGTGCCAGCAGCCACGGACTAGCGGGAGTGGAACATACGCATTATTTT | CASSHGLAGVEHTHYF
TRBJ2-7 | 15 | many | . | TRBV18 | TGTGCCAGCTCACCACCGTTATCGAGGTCTTGGGAGCAGTACTTC | CASSPPLSRSWEQYF
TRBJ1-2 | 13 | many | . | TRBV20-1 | TGCAGTGCTATACGGGAGGTCGGGGATGGCTACACCTTC | CSAIREVGDGYTF
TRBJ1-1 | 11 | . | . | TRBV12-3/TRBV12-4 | TGTGCCAGCAGTCTGCTGATCAAAGCTTTCTTT | CASSLLIKAFF
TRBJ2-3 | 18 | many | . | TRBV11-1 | TGTGCCAGCAGCCAGGGGACAGGTTTTAGCGGGAAAACAGATACGCAGTATTTT | CASSQGTGFSGKTDTQYF
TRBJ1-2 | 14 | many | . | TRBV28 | TGTGCCAGCAGTTTAAGTAGGGGCGGGTATGGCTACACCTTC | CASSLSRGGYGYTF
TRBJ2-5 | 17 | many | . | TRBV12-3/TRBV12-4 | TGTGCCAGCAGTCCCACAATGGACAGCCAAGACCAAGAGACCCAGTACTTC | CASSPTMDSQDQETQYF
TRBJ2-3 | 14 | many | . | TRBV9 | TGTGCCAGCAGCGTAGCTGCTTCCACAGATACGCAGTATTTT | CASSVAASTDTQYF
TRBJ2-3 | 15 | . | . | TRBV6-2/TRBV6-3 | TGTGCCAGCAGTCACACCGACTCCTTTGGACATACGCAGTATTTT | CASSHTDSFGHTQYF
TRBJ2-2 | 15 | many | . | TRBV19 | TGTGCCAGTACCTCTCAGAGGCGGCAAACCGGGGAGCTGTTTTTT | CASTSQRRQTGELFF
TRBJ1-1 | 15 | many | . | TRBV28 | TGTGCCAGCAGACTCTGGGGAGCTGGATACACTGAAGCTTTCTTT | CASRLWGAGYTEAFF
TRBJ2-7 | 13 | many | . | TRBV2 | TGTGCCAGCAGCCGCCAGGGTCACTACGAGCAGTACTTC | CASSRQGHYEQYF
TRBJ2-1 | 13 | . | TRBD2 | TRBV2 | TGTGCCAGGCGGGAGAGGGGCTACAATGAGCAGTTCTTC | CARRERGYNEQFF
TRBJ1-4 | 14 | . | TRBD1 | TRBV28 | TGTGCCAGCGGACGACAGGGGTGGCGGGAAAAACTGTTTTTT | CASGRQGWREKLFF
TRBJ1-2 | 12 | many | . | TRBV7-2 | TGTGCCAGCAGCTTAAGATCCTATGGCTACACCTTC | CASSLRSYGYTF
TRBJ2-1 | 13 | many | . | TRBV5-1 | TGCGCCAGCAGCTTGGCCGGCATATCGAAGCAGTTCTTC | CASSLAGISKQFF
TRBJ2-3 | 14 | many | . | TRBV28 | TGTGCCAGCAGTTTAGGTCCGGGCTCAGATACGCAGTATTTT | CASSLGPGSDTQYF
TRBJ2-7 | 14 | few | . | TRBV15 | TGTGCCACCAGCATATCTACAGACTCCTACGAGCAGTACTTC | CATSISTDSYEQYF
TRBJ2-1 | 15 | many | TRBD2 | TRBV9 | TGTGCCAGCAGCGTGGGCCCGGGGGGTCGCAATGAGCAGTTCTTC | CASSVGPGGRNEQFF
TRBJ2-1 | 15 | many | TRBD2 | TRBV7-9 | TGTGCCAGCAGCTTTTTAGCGGGCCCCTACAATGAGCAGTTCTTC | CASSFLAGPYNEQFF
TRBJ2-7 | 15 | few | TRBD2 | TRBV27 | TGTGCCAGCAGTTGGAAACTAGCGCCTTCCTACGAGCAGTACTTC | CASSWKLAPSYEQYF
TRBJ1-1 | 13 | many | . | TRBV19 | TGTGCCAGTAGTCCCCAGGGAGGTACTGAAGCTTTCTTT | CASSPQGGTEAFF
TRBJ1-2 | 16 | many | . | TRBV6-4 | TGTGCCAGCAGTGACTCGGGCGGGGGCACCGTCTATGGCTACACCTTC | CASSDSGGGTVYGYTF
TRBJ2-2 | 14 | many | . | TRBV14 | TGTGCCAGCAGCCAAGACATTAACACCGGGGAGCTGTTTTTT | CASSQDINTGELFF
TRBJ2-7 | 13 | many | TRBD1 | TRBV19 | TGTGCCAGTAGGACCGGGACAGGGAACGAGCAGTACTTC | CASRTGTGNEQYF
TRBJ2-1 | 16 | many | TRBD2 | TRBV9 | TGTGCCAGCAGCCCGGGGACTAGCGGGCAGTACAATGAGCAGTTCTTC | CASSPGTSGQYNEQFF
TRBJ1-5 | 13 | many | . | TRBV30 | TGTGCCTGGAGTGACAGGCCCAATCAGCCCCAGCATTTT | CAWSDRPNQPQHF
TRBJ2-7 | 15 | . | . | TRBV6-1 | TGTGCCAGCAGTCCCGGGAGCCGAGCTTCCTACGAGCAGTACTTC | CASSPGSRASYEQYF
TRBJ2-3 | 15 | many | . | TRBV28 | TGTGCCAGCAGTTCACAGGGACTGTTCGCAGATACGCAGTATTTT | CASSSQGLFADTQYF
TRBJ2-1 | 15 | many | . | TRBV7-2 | TGTGCCAGCAGCTCGTTTGGGCAGGGGTTGAATGAGCAGTTCTTC | CASSSFGQGLNEQFF
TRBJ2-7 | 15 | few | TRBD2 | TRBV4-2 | TGTGCCAGCAGCCAAGGGCTAGCGGAACAATACGAGCAGTACTTC | CASSQGLAEQYEQYF
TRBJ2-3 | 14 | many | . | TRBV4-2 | TGTGCCAGCAGCCAGAAAGGCACTGAGGCGGCGCAGTATTTT | CASSQKGTEAAQYF
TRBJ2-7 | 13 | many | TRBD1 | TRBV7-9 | TGTGCCAGCAGCCAGTACAGGGGTGAGGAGCAGTACTTC | CASSQYRGEEQYF
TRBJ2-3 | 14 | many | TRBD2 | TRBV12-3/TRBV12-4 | TGTGCCAGCAGTAGGACTAGCAGCACAGATACGCAGTATTTT | CASSRTSSTDTQYF
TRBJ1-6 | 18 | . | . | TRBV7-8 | TGTGCCGGCAGCTTAGGCCCGGATGGCCAGCTGTGGGGTTCACACCTCCACTTT | CAGSLGPDGQLWGSHLHF
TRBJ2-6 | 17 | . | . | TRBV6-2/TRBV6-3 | TGTGCCAGCAGCACCATACAGCGGAGGGGTGGGGCCAACGTCCTGACTTTC | CASSTIQRRGGANVLTF
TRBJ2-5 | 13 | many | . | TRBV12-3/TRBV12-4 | TGTGCCAGCAGCTTCGGAGGGACAGAGACCCAGTACTTC | CASSFGGTETQYF
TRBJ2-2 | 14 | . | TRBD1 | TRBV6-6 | TGTGCCAGCAGGACGGACAGGGGCACCGGGGAGCTGTTTTTT | CASRTDRGTGELFF
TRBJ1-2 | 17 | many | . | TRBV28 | TGTGCCAGCAGTTTATATATCGGGCGGAGTGTTAACTATGGCTACACCTTC | CASSLYIGRSVNYGYTF
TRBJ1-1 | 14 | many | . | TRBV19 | TGTGCCAGTAGTAGCGACACAGGGTTGACTGAAGCTTTCTTT | CASSSDTGLTEAFF
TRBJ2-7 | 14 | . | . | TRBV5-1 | TGCGCCAGCAGCTTTTGGCAGCCGATCGTAGAGCAGTACTTC | CASSFWQPIVEQYF
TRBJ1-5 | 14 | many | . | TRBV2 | TGTGCCAGCAGTCTAAGTCAGGGGAGTCAGCCCCAGCATTTT | CASSLSQGSQPQHF
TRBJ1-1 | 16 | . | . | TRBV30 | TGTGCCTGGATAGGTGTAAATCTCCTCCAAAACACTGAAGCTTTCTTT | CAWIGVNLLQNTEAFF
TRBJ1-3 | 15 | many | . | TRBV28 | TGTGCCAGCAGCGCCGGGACTGGCCAAGGAAACACCATATATTTT | CASSAGTGQGNTIYF
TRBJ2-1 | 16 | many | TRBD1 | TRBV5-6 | TGTGCCAGCAGCTCCACCACCAGGGGGCCCTACAATGAGCAGTTCTTC | CASSSTTRGPYNEQFF